This T cell receptor beta chain was retrieved from a study of blood T cell repertoires in COVID-19. Study-wide background: In each case, the material was cDNA or gDNA derived from T cells, B-cell-depleted T cells, or PBMCs.

Study processing details: The assay estimated nucleated cells by amplifying reference gene primers. The protocol was immunoSEQ multiplex PCR, while the TCRdb copy is restricted to in-frame clones and leaves out a portion. D and trimming come from the DNA, and the V and J calls and clone size come from that table. The data show approximately 31,000 clones, around 90% seen once. V lost 5 bases and J 0 bases, leaving 10 bases between the germline ends. This CDR3 spans 13 amino acids. Germline V lookup: CDR1 SQVTM, CDR2 ANQGSEA. The clonotype originates from a man aged 60 to 75 with active COVID-19. The sequenced material came from peripheral blood. This chain joins TRBV29-1 and TRBJ1-2; no reliable D call. CDR3 sequence reads: CSVSTTSNYGYTF. In DNA, the CDR3 is TGCAGCGTTTCCACTACTTCTAACTATGGCTACACCTTC.